The clone carrying this T cell receptor beta chain occurred many times. The antigen remains unidentified. V dropped 1 base and J dropped 0 bases, with 6 bases sitting between them. This CDR3 comprises 14 residues. Germline loops: CDR1 SGHTA, CDR2 FQGNSA. The data stem from a study of T cell repertoires in cytomegalovirus infection. Overall study: Well-studied HLA-B-restricted CMV epitopes were used in the study alongside recently identified HLA-C-restricted ones.

In TCRdb, the reads were re-called with MiXCR into one record per CDR3 protein. Altogether about 570,000 distinct CDR3 sequences are present, roughly 42% being singletons, with the ten largest covering around 46%. Whole-study results and caveats: Frequencies of public TCR beta families were cumulated, and this identified carriers of CMV plus the relevant HLA. Within the response measured ex vivo, HLA-C-restricted CMV-specific TCR beta clonotypes were dominant.

The TCR sequence derives from a human donor in good health (CMV status not recorded). Some clones in this sample may be carry-over from other donors' samples. The sequencing here drew on cultured PBMCs, taken from culture after CMV antigen stimulation. The rearrangement uses TRBV7-2 and TRBJ1-1; no reliable D call. The CDR3 DNA reads as TGTGCCAGCAGCTTAGTGTTGATGAACACTGAAGCTTTCTTT. It encodes CASSLVLMNTEAFF.